Following are 4 T cell receptor beta chains from one sample sequenced in a study of blood T cell repertoires in COVID-19. The protocol was immunoSEQ multiplex PCR, while the TCRdb copy is restricted to in-frame clones and leaves out a portion. The table has 65,000 to 85,000 clones, less than 90% seen once. The specimen was peripheral blood. The source of these receptors is a man aged 50 or older with active COVID-19.

The rearrangement links TRBV30 to TRBJ2-7; 7 bases align to TRBD2. The CDR3 loop spans 15 amino acids. Germline assignment: CDR1 GTSNPN and CDR2 SVGIG (reference sequence). The V segment lost 1 base and the J segment 0 bases; nucleotides outside the gene matches: 6. CDR3 nucleotide sequence: TGTGCCTGGAGTGACCTCGGCGGGAGCTCCTACGAGCAGTACTTC. This codes for CAWSDLGGSSYEQYF.

The chain joins TRBV25-1 to TRBJ1-6, with D maybe TRBD1 (5 bases). CDR1 MGHDK and CDR2 SYGVNS come from the germline V gene. V lost 6 bases and J 6 bases, leaving 15 bases between the germline ends. This CDR3 has 15 amino acids. The CDR3: CASRDRGGTNSPLHF. The CDR3 DNA sequence: TGTGCCAGCAGAGACCGGGGGGGGACTAATTCACCCCTCCACTTT.

The chain uses TRBV11-1 and TRBJ1-2; the match to TRBD1 covers 10 bases. V lost 6 bases, J lost 7 bases, and 8 bases stayed unmatched. Germline lookup yields CDR1 SGHAT and CDR2 FQDESV (reference sequence). There are 14 residues in the CDR3. The DNA for the CDR3 is TGTGCCAGCAGTACCGACAGGGGGCGCATTGGCTACACCTTC. This gives the protein CASSTDRGRIGYTF.

The chain has TRBV9 and TRBJ2-1; D possibly corresponds to TRBD2 (6 bases). The V gene lost 3 bases and the J gene lost 0 bases, with 16 bases spanning the gap. The CDR3 is 17 amino acids. Germline V gives CDR1 SGDLS, CDR2 YYNGEE. The CDR3 sequence is CASSERDSLSSYNEQFF. CDR3 DNA sequence: TGTGCCAGCAGCGAAAGGGACTCCCTGAGCTCCTACAATGAGCAGTTCTTC.